This TCR beta chain was captured in a study of identical twins. Addition of a universal primer site occurred through template switching, and cDNA carried unique molecular identifiers. TCRdb reprocessed the 5' RACE reads via MiXCR and lists one record per CDR3 protein. In the table there are 1.5 million to 2 million distinct CDR3 sequences, around 33% of which are singletons. This clonotype has only one observation. The antigen is undetermined. Germline V lookup: CDR1 MNHEY, CDR2 SVGEGT. The CDR3 spans 14 residues. V lost 6 bases and J 3 bases, leaving 12 bases between the germline ends. General study points: Models predicted too little out-of-frame TCR alpha sharing in monozygotic twins. Among out-of-frame alpha sequences shared by twins, low generation probability occurred in excess.

The material sequenced was cord blood. The clonotype comes from a newborn girl in good health. The genes are TRBV6-2 or TRBV6-3 and TRBJ1-5, with D possibly matching TRBD1 (6 bases). CDR3 in amino acids: CASRQGTVNQPQHF. CDR3 DNA sequence: TGTGCCAGCAGACAGGGCACAGTCAATCAGCCCCAGCATTTT.